These T cell receptor beta chains were read from a single sample in a study of CD8 T cells in Susac syndrome. In TCRdb, the immunoSEQ multiplex PCR reads were re-called with MiXCR into one record per CDR3 protein. The sample lists approximately 150,000 distinct CDR3 sequences, approximately 94% occurring once. Sequences were obtained from CD4+ T cells from PBMCs. These receptor sequences come from a human donor with multiple sclerosis. Each CDR3 is given with its conserved first and last residue. The D gene is left open where the match is weak. Part of the rows lack a size; the others show once, few, many or a class for expanded clones.

V: TRBV3-1
size: once
J: TRBJ1-5
D: NA
length: 14
CDR3: CASSQGPGSQPQHF
DNA: TGTGCCAGCAGCCAAGGTCCTGGGTCTCAGCCCCAGCATTTT

V: TRBV19
size: NA
J: TRBJ2-1
D: TRBD2
length: 22
CDR3: CASSIQREVWINQGVSYNEQFF
DNA: TGTGCCAGTAGTATACAGCGGGAGGTCTGGATAAACCAAGGTGTCTCCTACAATGAGCAGTTCTTC

V: TRBV20-1
size: NA
J: TRBJ2-3
D: NA
length: 15
CDR3: CSVILSRGSTDTQYF
DNA: TGCAGTGTGATACTCTCGCGGGGAAGCACAGATACGCAGTATTTT

V: TRBV12-3/TRBV12-4
size: once
J: TRBJ2-3
D: TRBD2
length: 13
CDR3: CASLAGGPDTQYF
DNA: TGTGCCAGTTTAGCGGGAGGGCCAGATACGCAGTATTTT

V: TRBV15
size: NA
J: TRBJ1-2
D: TRBD1
length: 14
CDR3: CATSRDRDRGGYTF
DNA: TGTGCCACCAGCAGGGACCGGGACAGGGGTGGCTACACCTTC

V: TRBV7-2
size: NA
J: TRBJ1-3
D: TRBD1
length: 16
CDR3: CASSVQRDRAGNTIYF
DNA: TGTGCCAGCAGCGTACAAAGAGACAGGGCTGGAAACACCATATATTTT

V: TRBV7-9
size: NA
J: TRBJ2-2
D: NA
length: 14
CDR3: CASRPQPFGGELFF
DNA: TGTGCCAGCAGACCCCAGCCCTTTGGCGGGGAGCTGTTTTTT

V: TRBV6-5
size: NA
J: TRBJ2-3
D: NA
length: 15
CDR3: CASSYSAVPTDTQYF
DNA: TGTGCCAGCAGTTACTCAGCGGTCCCCACAGATACGCAGTATTTT

V: TRBV5-1
size: once
J: TRBJ1-1
D: NA
length: 15
CDR3: CASSTDSLFDTEAFF
DNA: TGCGCCAGCAGCACCGACAGTCTTTTCGACACTGAAGCTTTCTTT

V: TRBV15
size: NA
J: TRBJ1-1
D: NA
length: 13
CDR3: CATSRATGGEAFF
DNA: TGTGCCACCAGCAGAGCGACCGGTGGCGAAGCTTTCTTT

V: TRBV27
size: NA
J: TRBJ2-5
D: NA
length: 15
CDR3: CASSSGTTLQETQYF
DNA: TGTGCCAGCAGTTCCGGGACCACCCTCCAGGAGACCCAGTACTTC

V: TRBV7-8
size: NA
J: TRBJ2-6
D: NA
length: 13
CDR3: CASSRTGANVLTF
DNA: TGTGCCAGCAGCCGAACTGGGGCCAACGTCCTGACTTTC

V: TRBV5-8
size: NA
J: TRBJ2-1
D: TRBD2
length: 14
CDR3: CASSWGTSGNEQFF
DNA: TGTGCCAGCAGCTGGGGGACTAGCGGGAATGAGCAGTTCTTC

V: TRBV30
size: NA
J: TRBJ2-5
D: NA
length: 14
CDR3: CAWAGNGGKETQYF
DNA: TGTGCCTGGGCCGGAAACGGGGGAAAAGAGACCCAGTACTTC

V: TRBV7-6
size: NA
J: TRBJ1-4
D: NA
length: 14
CDR3: CASSLEGETGRLVF
DNA: TGTGCCAGCAGCTTAGAGGGGGAAACAGGGAGGTTGGTTTTT

V: TRBV6-6
size: NA
J: TRBJ2-5
D: NA
length: 12
CDR3: CASSLQGETQYF
DNA: TGTGCCAGCTCCCTACAAGGGGAGACCCAGTACTTC

V: TRBV20-1
size: NA
J: TRBJ1-2
D: TRBD1
length: 14
CDR3: CSARRTGGVYGYTF
DNA: TGCAGTGCTAGACGGACAGGGGGAGTCTATGGCTACACCTTC

V: TRBV7-2
size: NA
J: TRBJ2-7
D: NA
length: 13
CDR3: CASSLEAGYEQYF
DNA: TGTGCCAGCAGCTTAGAGGCTGGGTACGAGCAGTACTTC

V: TRBV6-5
size: NA
J: TRBJ1-1
D: TRBD1
length: 14
CDR3: CASSSGQGGTEAFF
DNA: TGTGCCAGCAGTTCGGGACAGGGAGGCACTGAAGCTTTCTTT

V: TRBV4-1
size: NA
J: TRBJ1-2
D: NA
length: 14
CDR3: CASSQVRGQDGYTF
DNA: TGCGCCAGCAGCCAAGTTCGGGGGCAGGATGGCTACACCTTC

V: TRBV3-1
size: NA
J: TRBJ1-4
D: NA
length: 14
CDR3: CASSQRDVHEKLFF
DNA: TGTGCCAGCAGCCAACGGGACGTTCATGAAAAACTGTTTTTT

V: TRBV6-1
size: NA
J: TRBJ1-5
D: TRBD1
length: 15
CDR3: CASSGTGGKSQPQHF
DNA: TGTGCCAGCAGTGGGACAGGGGGCAAATCTCAGCCCCAGCATTTT

V: TRBV18
size: once
J: TRBJ1-2
D: NA
length: 14
CDR3: CASSRGSPLYGYTF
DNA: TGTGCCAGCTCCCGCGGCAGTCCTCTCTATGGCTACACCTTC

V: TRBV30
size: NA
J: TRBJ1-6
D: TRBD1
length: 15
CDR3: CAWSVDDRDASPLHF
DNA: TGTGCCTGGAGTGTGGACGACAGGGATGCTTCACCCCTCCACTTT

V: TRBV7-9
size: NA
J: TRBJ2-7
D: NA
length: 12
CDR3: CASSLLGAEQYF
DNA: TGTGCCAGCAGCTTATTGGGGGCTGAGCAGTACTTC

V: TRBV6-1
size: NA
J: TRBJ2-3
D: NA
length: 16
CDR3: CASSAQRQRLTDTQYF
DNA: TGTGCCAGCAGTGCCCAACGACAGAGACTCACAGATACGCAGTATTTT

V: TRBV7-3
size: NA
J: TRBJ1-2
D: TRBD1
length: 14
CDR3: CASSPPGTGVGYTF
DNA: TGTGCCAGCAGCCCACCCGGGACAGGGGTGGGCTACACCTTC

V: TRBV14
size: NA
J: TRBJ2-7
D: NA
length: 13
CDR3: CASSQAGSHEQYF
DNA: TGTGCCAGCAGCCAGGCAGGGAGTCACGAGCAGTACTTC

V: TRBV6-1
size: NA
J: TRBJ2-3
D: TRBD1
length: 14
CDR3: CASSGTGRTDTQYF
DNA: TGTGCCAGCAGTGGGACAGGTAGAACAGATACGCAGTATTTT

V: TRBV7-8
size: NA
J: TRBJ1-2
D: TRBD1
length: 14
CDR3: CASSPRQGFNGYTF
DNA: TGTGCCAGCAGCCCTAGACAGGGATTCAATGGCTACACCTTC

V: TRBV10-3
size: NA
J: TRBJ1-2
D: NA
length: 13
CDR3: CAISESGSYGYTF
DNA: TGTGCCATCAGTGAGTCGGGAAGTTATGGCTACACCTTC

V: TRBV25-1
size: NA
J: TRBJ1-3
D: TRBD1
length: 13
CDR3: CASSTGVGNTIYF
DNA: TGTGCCAGCAGTACAGGGGTTGGAAACACCATATATTTT

V: TRBV29-1
size: NA
J: TRBJ2-5
D: NA
length: 12
CDR3: CSATGAGETQYF
DNA: TGCAGCGCCACGGGAGCTGGGGAGACCCAGTACTTC

V: TRBV24-1
size: NA
J: TRBJ2-2
D: NA
length: 15
CDR3: CATARGSQNTGELFF
DNA: TGTGCCACCGCCAGGGGTTCGCAGAACACCGGGGAGCTGTTTTTT

V: TRBV5-1
size: NA
J: TRBJ2-5
D: TRBD1
length: 14
CDR3: CASSPLEGAGTQYF
DNA: TGCGCCAGCAGCCCGCTTGAGGGGGCGGGGACCCAGTACTTC

V: TRBV5-1
size: NA
J: TRBJ2-2
D: NA
length: 15
CDR3: CASSGQELNTGELFF
DNA: TGCGCCAGCAGTGGGCAGGAGCTTAACACCGGGGAGCTGTTTTTT

V: TRBV29-1
size: NA
J: TRBJ2-2
D: NA
length: 13
CDR3: CSVGPRSTGELFF
DNA: TGCAGCGTTGGGCCGCGGAGCACCGGGGAGCTGTTTTTT

V: TRBV18
size: NA
J: TRBJ2-5
D: NA
length: 12
CDR3: CASSLPQETQYF
DNA: TGTGCCAGCTCACTCCCCCAAGAGACCCAGTACTTC

V: TRBV27
size: NA
J: TRBJ2-2
D: TRBD1
length: 17
CDR3: CASSLSHRGANTGELFF
DNA: TGTGCCAGCAGTTTATCGCACAGGGGGGCGAACACCGGGGAGCTGTTTTTT

V: TRBV29-1
size: NA
J: TRBJ2-2
D: TRBD2
length: 16
CDR3: CSVLGTSSRNTGELFF
DNA: TGCAGCGTCCTCGGGACTAGCTCTAGGAACACCGGGGAGCTGTTTTTT

V: TRBV27
size: NA
J: TRBJ1-1
D: NA
length: 14
CDR3: CASSPNRENTEAFF
DNA: TGTGCCAGCAGTCCTAACAGGGAGAACACTGAAGCTTTCTTT

V: TRBV7-9
size: NA
J: TRBJ2-2
D: TRBD2
length: 16
CDR3: CASSLVLAGRAGELFF
DNA: TGTGCCAGCAGCTTGGTACTAGCGGGAAGGGCCGGGGAGCTGTTTTTT

V: TRBV20-1
size: NA
J: TRBJ1-1
D: NA
length: 13
CDR3: CSARDGANTEAFF
DNA: TGCAGTGCTAGAGATGGGGCGAACACTGAAGCTTTCTTT

V: TRBV5-1
size: NA
J: TRBJ1-1
D: TRBD1
length: 14
CDR3: CASSHDRANTEAFF
DNA: TGCGCCAGCAGCCATGACAGGGCGAACACTGAAGCTTTCTTT

V: TRBV3-1
size: NA
J: TRBJ1-1
D: NA
length: 12
CDR3: CASSHRGTEAFF
DNA: TGTGCCAGCAGCCACAGGGGTACTGAAGCTTTCTTT

V: TRBV15
size: NA
J: TRBJ2-7
D: NA
length: 14
CDR3: CATSRDLVGGEQYF
DNA: TGTGCCACCAGCAGAGATTTGGTAGGGGGCGAGCAGTACTTC

V: TRBV27
size: NA
J: TRBJ2-3
D: TRBD2
length: 15
CDR3: CASSRLAESTDTQYF
DNA: TGTGCCAGCAGTCGGCTAGCGGAGAGCACAGATACGCAGTATTTT

V: TRBV29-1
size: NA
J: TRBJ2-3
D: NA
length: 14
CDR3: CSVRRASGEDTQYF
DNA: TGCAGCGTCCGACGGGCCTCAGGGGAAGATACGCAGTATTTT

V: TRBV12-3/TRBV12-4
size: NA
J: TRBJ2-7
D: TRBD2
length: 14
CDR3: CASSLQRELYEQYF
DNA: TGTGCCAGCAGTTTACAGCGGGAGCTCTACGAGCAGTACTTC

V: TRBV12-3/TRBV12-4
size: NA
J: TRBJ1-5
D: NA
length: 16
CDR3: CASSLRGNRDNQPQHF
DNA: TGTGCCAGCAGTTTACGGGGAAACAGGGACAATCAGCCCCAGCATTTT

V: TRBV19
size: NA
J: TRBJ1-2
D: NA
length: 14
CDR3: CASSIDPRAAGYTF
DNA: TGTGCCAGTAGTATAGATCCAAGGGCAGCTGGCTACACCTTC

V: TRBV2
size: NA
J: TRBJ2-7
D: TRBD2
length: 16
CDR3: CASSEGEGGGLSEQYF
DNA: TGTGCCAGCAGTGAAGGGGAGGGCGGAGGGCTCTCCGAGCAGTACTTC

V: TRBV6-6
size: NA
J: TRBJ1-4
D: TRBD1
length: 13
CDR3: CASSTGGEEKLFF
DNA: TGTGCCAGCTCTACAGGGGGCGAGGAAAAACTGTTTTTT

V: TRBV28
size: NA
J: TRBJ1-1
D: NA
length: 12
CDR3: CASSLVQDGAFF
DNA: TGTGCCAGCAGTTTAGTTCAAGATGGAGCTTTCTTT

V: TRBV20-1
size: NA
J: TRBJ2-3
D: TRBD2
length: 12
CDR3: CSAPAGGDTQYF
DNA: TGCAGTGCCCCAGCGGGAGGAGATACGCAGTATTTT

V: TRBV20-1
size: NA
J: TRBJ2-7
D: TRBD2
length: 14
CDR3: CSARYQGGPYEQYF
DNA: TGCAGTGCTAGATATCAGGGAGGGCCCTACGAGCAGTACTTC

V: TRBV9
size: NA
J: TRBJ2-3
D: NA
length: 14
CDR3: CASSVTGSVDTQYF
DNA: TGTGCCAGCAGCGTAACGGGGTCGGTAGATACGCAGTATTTT

V: TRBV4-1
size: NA
J: TRBJ2-4
D: NA
length: 16
CDR3: CASSQPWGESKNIQYF
DNA: TGCGCCAGCAGCCAACCCTGGGGGGAGTCCAAAAACATTCAGTACTTC

V: TRBV10-2
size: NA
J: TRBJ2-7
D: NA
length: 13
CDR3: CASTLGVHYEQYF
DNA: TGCGCCAGCACCCTTGGAGTTCACTACGAGCAGTACTTC